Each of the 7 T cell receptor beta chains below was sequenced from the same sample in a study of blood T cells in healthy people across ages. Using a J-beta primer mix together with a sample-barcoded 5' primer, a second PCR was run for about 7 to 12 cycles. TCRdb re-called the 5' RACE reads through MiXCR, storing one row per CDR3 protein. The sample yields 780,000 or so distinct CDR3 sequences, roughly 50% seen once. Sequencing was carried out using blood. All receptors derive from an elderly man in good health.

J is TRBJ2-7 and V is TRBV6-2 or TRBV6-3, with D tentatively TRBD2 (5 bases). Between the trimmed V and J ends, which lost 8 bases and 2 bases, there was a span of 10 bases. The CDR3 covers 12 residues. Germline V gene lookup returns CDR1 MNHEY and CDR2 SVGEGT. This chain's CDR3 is CASGSFTYEQYF. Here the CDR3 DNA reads TGTGCCAGCGGGAGTTTCACCTACGAGCAGTACTTC.

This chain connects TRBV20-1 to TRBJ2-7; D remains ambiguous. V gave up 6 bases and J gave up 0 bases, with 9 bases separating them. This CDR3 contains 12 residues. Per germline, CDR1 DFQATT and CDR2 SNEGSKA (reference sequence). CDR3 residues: CSAARSSYEQYF. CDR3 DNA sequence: TGCAGTGCAGCCCGTAGCTCCTACGAGCAGTACTTC.

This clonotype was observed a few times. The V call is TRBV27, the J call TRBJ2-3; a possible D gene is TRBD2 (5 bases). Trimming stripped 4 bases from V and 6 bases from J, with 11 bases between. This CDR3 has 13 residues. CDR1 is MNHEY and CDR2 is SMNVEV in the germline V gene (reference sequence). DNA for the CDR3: TGTGCCAGCAGTTCCGGGATGGTGGATACGCAGTATTTT. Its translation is CASSSGMVDTQYF.

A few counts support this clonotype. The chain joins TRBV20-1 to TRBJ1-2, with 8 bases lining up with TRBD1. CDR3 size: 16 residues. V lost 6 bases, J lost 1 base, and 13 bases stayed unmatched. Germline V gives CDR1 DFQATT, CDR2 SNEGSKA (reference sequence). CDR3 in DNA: TGCAGTGCCTCTCCGGAGGACAGGGCAGATAACTATGGCTACACCTTC. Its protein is CSASPEDRADNYGYTF.

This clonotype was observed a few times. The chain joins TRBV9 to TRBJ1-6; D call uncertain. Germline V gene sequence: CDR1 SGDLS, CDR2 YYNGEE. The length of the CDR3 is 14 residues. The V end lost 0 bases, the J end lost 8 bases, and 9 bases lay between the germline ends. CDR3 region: CASSVALRDSPLHF. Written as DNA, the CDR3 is TGTGCCAGCAGCGTAGCGTTAAGGGATTCACCCCTCCACTTT.

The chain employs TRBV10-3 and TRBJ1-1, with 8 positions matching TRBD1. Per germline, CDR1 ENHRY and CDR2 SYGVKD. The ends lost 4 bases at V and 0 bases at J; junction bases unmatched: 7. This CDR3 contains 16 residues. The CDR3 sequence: CAISGNRQGLNTEAFF. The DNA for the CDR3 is TGTGCCATCAGTGGGAACCGACAGGGGCTGAACACTGAAGCTTTCTTT.

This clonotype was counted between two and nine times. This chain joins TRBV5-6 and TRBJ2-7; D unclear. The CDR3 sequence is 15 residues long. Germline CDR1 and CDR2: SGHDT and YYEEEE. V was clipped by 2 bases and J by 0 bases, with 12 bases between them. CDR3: CASSLRPRSSYEQYF. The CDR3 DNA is TGTGCCAGCAGCTTAAGGCCCAGGAGCTCCTACGAGCAGTACTTC.